Below, 30 T cell receptor beta chains from the same sample are listed, as sequenced in a study of blood T cell repertoires in COVID-19. Repertoires were generated with immunoSEQ multiplex PCR, while TCRdb's copy carries only in-frame clones and drops some. The sample holds 90,000 to 120,000 clones, 85% to 90% seen once. The sample comprised peripheral blood. The receptor source for this set is a woman older than 75 with acute or convalescent COVID-19.

The chain couples TRBV29-1 to TRBJ1-2, with TRBD1 as a possible D gene (6 bases). This CDR3 comprises 15 residues. The V gene lost 7 bases and the J gene lost 5 bases, with 23 bases spanning the gap. Germline-derived CDR1 and CDR2 are SQVTM and ANQGSEA. The CDR3 nucleotides read TGCAGCGCCTCAACAGGGTCAGGCGCCGGGTATGGCTACACCTTC. It specifies CSASTGSGAGYGYTF.

As regards this clone: One end of the junction varies from germline; a read error may be responsible. The rearrangement links TRBV7-2 to TRBJ1-2; the match to TRBD1 covers 10 bases. Germline CDR1 SGHTA, CDR2 FQGNSA. This CDR3 spans 12 amino acids. CDR3 amino acids: CASSTLGQGVSF. In DNA form, the CDR3 reads TGTGCCAGCAGCACCCTAGGACAGGGGGTGAGCTTC.

The chain joins TRBV12-3 or TRBV12-4 to TRBJ1-5; no firm D call. Trimming left V 5 bases short and J 6 bases short, with 11 bases between. This CDR3 comprises 13 residues. CDR3 nucleotides: TGTGCCAGCAGTACGGCCGGAGGTCAGCCCCAGCATTTT. Translated, it gives CASSTAGGQPQHF.

The chain has TRBV29-1 and TRBJ2-3; D unclear. The CDR3 spans 12 residues. Germline values: CDR1 SQVTM, CDR2 ANQGSEA. V was shortened by 0 bases and J by 5 bases, with 6 bases between the two germline ends. The DNA for the CDR3 is TGCAGCGTTGAAGACCGAGGAGATACGCAGTATTTT. Its protein product is CSVEDRGDTQYF.

The chain joins TRBV3-1 (or the pseudogene TRBV3-2) to TRBJ2-7, with 10 bases fitting TRBD1. Trimming cost V 4 bases and J 3 bases; bases outside gene matches: 3. Germline V gene sequence: CDR1 LGHDT, CDR2 YNNKEL (reference sequence). The CDR3 extends over 14 amino acids. CDR3 protein: CASSPGQGSYEQYF. As DNA, the CDR3 is TGTGCCAGCAGCCCGGGACAGGGGAGCTACGAGCAGTACTTC.

The gene calls are TRBV7-6 and TRBJ1-1; D uncertain. Germline CDR1 is SGHVS and CDR2 is FNYEAQ. This CDR3 is built from 16 residues. The ends were cut back, 1 base at V and 5 bases at J, with 17 bases in the middle. The CDR3 DNA follows: TGTGCCAGCAGCTTAGTGGCAGGTCCGGGAGAGACTGAAGCTTTCTTT. It codes for CASSLVAGPGETEAFF.

V is TRBV11-2 and J is TRBJ1-2, with a possible D match to TRBD1 (5 bases). Trimming pared 3 bases from V and 6 bases from J, leaving 11 bases between. The length of the CDR3 is 13 residues. Germline V CDR1 and CDR2: SGHAT, FQNNGV. CDR3 protein: CASSFREGDGYTF. The CDR3 region has the DNA TGTGCCAGCAGCTTCAGGGAGGGCGATGGCTACACCTTC.

The chain has TRBV5-1 and TRBJ2-5; 11 nucleotides agree with TRBD2. CDR1 is SGHRS, CDR2 YFSETQ, per germline. CDR3 length: 17 amino acids. V gave up 3 bases and J gave up 3 bases; unmatched junction bases: 10. In DNA form, the CDR3 reads TGCGCCAGCAGCTCCCTGGGGTTAGCGGGGGGGAAAGAGACCCAGTACTTC. As protein: CASSSLGLAGGKETQYF.

The chain uses TRBV5-1 and TRBJ2-7; TRBD1 matches 7 bases. CDR3 length equals 18 residues. The germline gives CDR1 SGHRS, CDR2 YFSETQ. The V segment lost 4 bases and the J segment 4 bases; nucleotides outside the gene matches: 20. CDR3 DNA: TGCGCCAGCAGCCCCCTCGGGACGGGGACAGCAGGGGCATACGAGCAGTACTTC. As protein: CASSPLGTGTAGAYEQYF.

The chain couples TRBV28 to TRBJ1-5, with a tentative D call TRBD1 (5 bases). The V gene's germline CDR1 is MDHEN and CDR2 SYDVKM. With 6 bases removed from V and 2 bases from J, the gap between germline ends came to 14 bases. The CDR3 is 15 residues long. The CDR3 coding sequence is TGTGCCAGCAGCACGGCGGGGGGGGGCAATCAGCCCCAGCATTTT. Translated: CASSTAGGGNQPQHF. The full variable domain, in which reference TRBV28 and TRBJ1-5 provide the parts outside the CDR3, is DVKVTQSSRYLVKRTGEKVFLECVQDMDHENMFWYRQDPGLGLRLIYFSYDVKMKEKGDIPEGYSVSREKKERFSLILESASTNQTSMYLCASSTAGGGNQPQHFGDGTRLSIL.

The CDR3 is CASSLSGGALNTGELFF. The CDR3 bases are TGTGCCAGCAGTTTATCCGGTGGGGCCCTTAACACCGGGGAGCTGTTTTTT. The V gene is TRBV27, the J gene TRBJ2-2; maybe TRBD1 (5 bases). Per germline, CDR1 MNHEY and CDR2 SMNVEV (reference sequence). This CDR3 spans 17 amino acids. The V and J ends lost 0 bases and 2 bases respectively, with 13 bases between them.

The chain is built from TRBV10-3 and TRBJ1-4, with 9 bases aligning to TRBD1. Germline V CDR1 and CDR2: ENHRY, SYGVKD. CDR3 size: 16 residues. Germline trimming cut 2 bases from V and 7 bases from J; bases unmatched to any gene: 8. The chain's CDR3 is CAISEPLGTGLEKLFF. CDR3 coding DNA: TGTGCCATCAGTGAGCCACTCGGGACAGGGCTTGAAAAACTGTTTTTT.

The chain has TRBV19 and TRBJ2-3; 8 bases agree with TRBD2. Germline trimming cut 1 base from V and 5 bases from J; bases unmatched to any gene: 8. Germline CDR1 LNHDA, CDR2 SQIVND (reference sequence). The CDR3 loop spans 16 amino acids. In nucleotides, the CDR3 is TGTGCCAGTAGTATAGTTGGCGGGGGGCCAAGAGATACGCAGTATTTT. It yields the protein CASSIVGGGPRDTQYF.

This clone occurred a few times. The rearrangement uses TRBV24-1 and TRBJ2-7, with 9 bases matching TRBD1. The V segment lost 2 bases and the J segment 0 bases; nucleotides outside the gene matches: 4. Germline loops: CDR1 KGHDR, CDR2 SFDVKD. This CDR3 spans 16 amino acids. CDR3 in DNA: TGTGCCACCAGTGATTCAGGGACAGGGAACTCCTACGAGCAGTACTTC. This encodes CATSDSGTGNSYEQYF.

This clone was counted once. The chain links TRBV12-5 to TRBJ2-5; D is possibly TRBD2 (5 bases). The ends were cut back, 1 base at V and 5 bases at J, with 5 bases in the middle. The CDR3 loop spans 12 amino acids. Germline V gene data show CDR1 as LGHNT and CDR2 as FRNRAP. This CDR3 is CASGLERETQYF. The CDR3 nucleotides read TGTGCTAGTGGTTTGGAGCGGGAGACCCAGTACTTC.

Here the CDR3 reads CASSEALQVEAFF. The DNA of the CDR3 is TGTGCCAGCAGTGAAGCGCTTCAGGTCGAAGCTTTCTTT. The rearrangement links TRBV2 to TRBJ1-1; D gene unclear. Germline V lookup: CDR1 SNHLY, CDR2 FYNNEI. CDR3 length equals 13 residues. Between the trimmed V and J ends, which lost 0 bases and 8 bases, there was a span of 10 bases. The whole variable domain, remainder taken from reference TRBV2 and TRBJ1-1, is EPEVTQTPSHQVTQMGQEVILRCVPISNHLYFYWYRQILGQKVEFLVSFYNNEISEKSEIFDDQFSVERPDGSNFTLKIRSTKLEDSAMYFCASSEALQVEAFFGQGTRLTVV.

The chain has TRBV20-1 and TRBJ2-5, with 9 nucleotides matching TRBD1. V trimming: 3 bases; J trimming: 5 bases; junction bases outside the gene matches: 4. The CDR3 is made up of 13 amino acids. Germline CDR1 is DFQATT and CDR2 is SNEGSKA (reference sequence). CDR3 coding DNA: TGCAGTGCTAGTACAGGGGGCGGGGAGACCCAGTACTTC. It is translated as CSASTGGGETQYF.

The chain has TRBV5-1 and TRBJ1-1; 8 nucleotides agree with TRBD1. CDR1 and CDR2 (germline): SGHRS, YFSETQ. The V segment lost 3 bases and the J segment 2 bases; nucleotides outside the gene matches: 3. The CDR3 length is 14 residues. The CDR3 coding sequence is TGCGCCAGCAGCTACCAGGGGGCCAACACTGAAGCTTTCTTT. This encodes CASSYQGANTEAFF.

Note on this clone: Other DNA sequences from this sample encode an identical CDR3 as well. The CDR3 DNA reads TGTGCCAGCAGTTTAGGAGGACAAGAAGCTTTCTTT. Translated: CASSLGGQEAFF. This chain connects TRBV12-3 or TRBV12-4 to TRBJ1-1, with D tentatively TRBD1 (5 bases). Trimming shortened V by 1 base and J by 8 bases, and 8 bases separated the two germline ends. This CDR3 has 12 amino acids.

The genes are TRBV28 and TRBJ1-6, with D tentatively TRBD1 (6 bases). Germline loops: CDR1 MDHEN, CDR2 SYDVKM. The V and J ends lost 2 bases and 9 bases respectively, with 14 bases between them. CDR3 length: 15 residues. The CDR3 bases are TGTGCCAGCAGTTTACCACAGGGTACTGGTTCACCCCTCCACTTT. This gives the protein CASSLPQGTGSPLHF.

The chain couples TRBV2 to TRBJ2-1; D is undetermined. V was pared by 1 base and J by 1 base, with 8 bases between. CDR1 and CDR2 from the germline V gene are SNHLY and FYNNEI. The CDR3 is 15 amino acids. The chain's CDR3 is CASSEGQISYNEQFF. The DNA for the CDR3 is TGTGCCAGCAGTGAAGGGCAGATTTCCTACAATGAGCAGTTCTTC.

The V gene is TRBV5-5, the J gene TRBJ1-5; TRBD1 matches 8 bases. The germline CDR1 and CDR2 sequences are SGHKS and YYEKEE (reference sequence). Trimming at V came to 4 bases and at J to 7 bases, leaving 16 bases not matched to a gene. The CDR3 has 17 residues. The CDR3 spells CASSAEGQGAGRQPQHF. CDR3 DNA: TGTGCCAGCAGCGCCGAGGGGCAGGGGGCAGGGAGGCAGCCCCAGCATTTT.

V and J are TRBV5-8 and TRBJ1-4, with 8 bases fitting TRBD1. CDR1 SGHTS and CDR2 YDEGEE come from the germline V gene. The CDR3 consists of 15 residues. V shed 0 bases, J shed 4 bases, and the junction held 2 bases outside the gene matches. DNA of the CDR3: TGTGCCAGCAGCTTGGGGACAGGGTTTAATGAAAAACTGTTTTTT. Translating gives CASSLGTGFNEKLFF.

This clone appeared once. This chain links TRBV7-9 with TRBJ2-4; 14 bases match TRBD2. The V gene's germline CDR1 is SEHNR and CDR2 FQNEAQ (reference sequence). The CDR3 length is 17 residues. V lost 5 bases, J lost 0 bases, and 3 bases stayed unmatched. The CDR3 DNA is TGTGCCAGCAGCCGGACTAGCGGGGGGTTAGCCAAAAACATTCAGTACTTC. Its translation is CASSRTSGGLAKNIQYF. Full variable domain (missing parts from reference TRBV7-9 and TRBJ2-4): DTGVSQNPRHKITKRGQNVTFRCDPISEHNRLYWYRQTLGQGPEFLTYFQNEAQLEKSRLLSDRFSAERPKGSFSTLEIQRTEQGDSAMYLCASSRTSGGLAKNIQYFGAGTRLSVL.

The chain combines TRBV19 with TRBJ2-7; a possible D gene is TRBD2 (6 bases). Trimming shortened V by 4 bases and J by 3 bases, and 10 bases separated the two germline ends. The V gene's germline CDR1 is LNHDA and CDR2 SQIVND (reference sequence). The CDR3 sequence is 13 residues long. DNA for the CDR3: TGTGCCAGTAGTAGTCAGGGACTCTACGAGCAGTACTTC. Translated, it gives CASSSQGLYEQYF. Using reference TRBV19 and TRBJ2-7 for the parts outside the CDR3, the full variable domain is DGGITQSPKYLFRKEGQNVTLSCEQNLNHDAMYWYRQDPGQGLRLIYYSQIVNDFQKGDIAEGYSVSREKKESFPLTVTSAQKNPTAFYLCASSSQGLYEQYFGPGTRLTVT.

The gene calls are TRBV6-1 and TRBJ2-5; 7 bases align to TRBD1. The CDR3 sequence is 14 residues long. The J segment lost 2 bases and the V segment lost 0 bases, leaving 0 bases of the junction unmatched. Germline values: CDR1 MNHNS, CDR2 SASEGT. The DNA of the CDR3 is TGTGCCAGCAGTGAAGCGGGACAGCAAGAGACCCAGTACTTC. Translation: CASSEAGQQETQYF.

V and J are TRBV27 and TRBJ2-7; TRBD1 is a possible D gene (6 bases). Germline loops: CDR1 MNHEY, CDR2 SMNVEV (reference sequence). The CDR3 length is 13 residues. Trimming stripped 3 bases from V and 2 bases from J, with 8 bases between. The CDR3 region has the DNA TGTGCCAGCAGTTTTGGACAGACCTACGAGCAGTACTTC. It translates to CASSFGQTYEQYF.

The chain links TRBV19 to TRBJ1-1; D is uncertain. Per germline, CDR1 LNHDA and CDR2 SQIVND (reference sequence). The CDR3 loop spans 13 amino acids. V was pared by 3 bases and J by 11 bases, with 16 bases between. DNA for the CDR3: TGTGCCAGTAGTATTTATGCGGGGTTTGGGGCTTTCTTT. Protein sequence: CASSIYAGFGAFF.

V gene TRBV6-1 combines with J gene TRBJ2-7; D may be TRBD1 (6 bases). Trimming pared 2 bases from V and 4 bases from J, leaving 15 bases between. Germline CDR1 MNHNS, CDR2 SASEGT. The CDR3 is 15 residues long. CDR3 bases: TGTGCCAGCAGTGAAAAGGGCAGGGGAACGTACGAGCAGTACTTC. Translating gives CASSEKGRGTYEQYF.

The table lists this clone with a count of one. The chain couples TRBV3-1 (or the pseudogene TRBV3-2) to TRBJ1-1, with a weak D call TRBD1 (6 bases). The ends were cut back, 1 base at V and 5 bases at J, with 14 bases in the middle. The CDR3 extends over 15 amino acids. The V gene's germline CDR1 is LGHDT and CDR2 YNNKEL (reference sequence). The CDR3: CASSQVWTAGTEAFF. The CDR3 bases are TGTGCCAGCAGCCAAGTATGGACAGCGGGGACTGAAGCTTTCTTT.